The 13 T cell receptor beta chains below come from one sample, sequenced in a study of OX40 agonist ivuxolimab in advanced cancers. Profiling relied on immunoSEQ multiplex PCR, and the TCRdb table lists in-frame clones only, not all of them. The top ten hold about 6.3% of the sample, which has 70,000 or so clones, around 89% seen once. The sample was CD4+ or CD8+ T cells sorted from blood, taken in a trial of the OX40 agonist ivuxolimab. The receptors originated from an adult with an advanced solid tumor such as melanoma, head and neck, liver or kidney cancer.

The chain is built from TRBV7-9 and TRBJ2-2, with a weak D call TRBD1 (5 bases). CDR3 length: 18 amino acids. Germline CDR1 SEHNR, CDR2 FQNEAQ (reference sequence). Trimming left V 2 bases short and J 2 bases short, with 18 bases between. CDR3 protein: CASSLLAPGRGNTGELFF. As DNA, the CDR3 is TGTGCCAGCAGCTTACTCGCCCCAGGAAGGGGTAACACCGGGGAGCTGTTTTTT.

The rearrangement joins TRBV7-4 to TRBJ2-7; D is tentatively TRBD1 or TRBD2 (5 bases each). CDR1 is SGHVT, CDR2 SQSDAQ, per germline. CDR3 length: 11 residues. Trimming removed 8 bases at V and 3 bases at J, with 8 bases between. The CDR3 loop is CASGTLYEQYF. The CDR3, as DNA: TGTGCCAGCGGGACGCTCTACGAGCAGTACTTC.

The rearrangement links TRBV27 to TRBJ2-7, with D possibly matching TRBD2 (7 bases). V dropped 2 bases and J dropped 7 bases, with 15 bases sitting between them. There are 14 residues in the CDR3. Germline V gene sequence: CDR1 MNHEY, CDR2 SMNVEV (reference sequence). In DNA form, the CDR3 reads TGTGCCAGCAGTTTAGGGGCGGGGGCAGGGGAGCAGTACTTC. This encodes CASSLGAGAGEQYF.

V and J are TRBV28 and TRBJ2-1, with D maybe TRBD2 (5 bases). The CDR3 covers 15 residues. Trimming removed 3 bases at V and 1 base at J, with 10 bases between. In germline, CDR1 is MDHEN, CDR2 SYDVKM. CDR3 sequence (DNA): TGTGCCAGCAGTTTCGGGGATACGTCCTACAATGAGCAGTTCTTC. Translation: CASSFGDTSYNEQFF.

The rearrangement uses TRBV7-9 and TRBJ2-1; D ambiguous. This CDR3 has 14 residues. CDR1 and CDR2 from the germline V gene are SEHNR and FQNEAQ (reference sequence). V was clipped by 3 bases and J by 0 bases, with 6 bases between them. CDR3 amino acids: CASSLVSSYNEQFF. In DNA, the CDR3 is TGTGCCAGCAGCTTGGTGAGCTCCTACAATGAGCAGTTCTTC.

The chain couples TRBV27 to TRBJ2-1; TRBD2 aligns across 12 bases. The trim removed 9 bases at V and 0 bases at J, leaving 9 bases unmatched. This CDR3 spans 17 amino acids. Germline V gene data show CDR1 as MNHEY and CDR2 as SMNVEV (reference sequence). The CDR3 DNA follows: TGTGCCAGTAGCCGACTAGCGGGAGCCAGCTCCTACAATGAGCAGTTCTTC. It yields the protein CASSRLAGASSYNEQFF.

V and J are TRBV7-2 and TRBJ2-2; TRBD1 matches 8 bases. CDR1 is SGHTA, CDR2 FQGNSA, per germline. With V trimmed by 0 bases and J by 0 bases, 3 bases remained unmatched. The CDR3 has 17 residues. The CDR3 reads CASSLAWTGPNTGELFF. In DNA form, the CDR3 reads TGTGCCAGCAGCTTAGCTTGGACAGGGCCGAACACCGGGGAGCTGTTTTTT.

The chain uses TRBV7-9 and TRBJ2-7, with D possibly being TRBD2 (5 bases). The CDR3 length is 13 residues. Germline lookup yields CDR1 SEHNR and CDR2 FQNEAQ (reference sequence). The ends were cut back, 5 bases at V and 6 bases at J, with 14 bases in the middle. As DNA, the CDR3 is TGTGCCAGCAGCCGCACCGGGAAAGGCGAGCAGTACTTC. This encodes CASSRTGKGEQYF.

The chain combines TRBV7-9 with TRBJ1-1; D unresolved. This CDR3 region has 12 residues. Germline CDR1 SEHNR, CDR2 FQNEAQ (reference sequence). V was shortened by 7 bases and J by 3 bases, with 9 bases between the two germline ends. The CDR3 coding sequence is TGTGCCAGCAAAAAGACGTACACTGAAGCTTTCTTT. Its protein is CASKKTYTEAFF.

This chain links TRBV27 with TRBJ2-1, with no clear D. CDR1 MNHEY and CDR2 SMNVEV come from the germline V gene (reference sequence). The CDR3 loop spans 16 amino acids. With 8 bases removed from V and 0 bases from J, the gap between germline ends came to 17 bases. CDR3 in amino acids: CASRGDMGPSYNEQFF. CDR3 in DNA: TGTGCCAGCCGTGGGGATATGGGCCCCTCCTACAATGAGCAGTTCTTC.

The chain links TRBV4-3 to TRBJ2-2; 9 bases match TRBD1. The ends lost 4 bases at V and 1 base at J; junction bases unmatched: 1. Germline V CDR1 and CDR2: LGHNA, YSLEER. This CDR3 region has 15 residues. The CDR3 spells CASSLDRGNTGELFF. The DNA for the CDR3 is TGCGCCAGCAGCCTGGACAGGGGGAACACCGGGGAGCTGTTTTTT.

This clone was detected a few times. This chain connects TRBV28 to TRBJ2-7; 7 nucleotides agree with TRBD2. V shed 7 bases and J 4 bases; nucleotides not matched to a gene: 4. The germline CDR1 and CDR2 sequences are MDHEN and SYDVKM. The CDR3 has 12 amino acids. CDR3 sequence reads: CASMAGDYEQYF. The CDR3 DNA follows: TGTGCCAGCATGGCGGGAGATTACGAGCAGTACTTC.

The chain joins TRBV28 to TRBJ2-7, with D uncertain. This CDR3 is built from 13 residues. V lost 3 bases and J lost 2, with 8 bases in between. Germline V gene data show CDR1 as MDHEN and CDR2 as SYDVKM. In DNA form, the CDR3 reads TGTGCCAGCAGTTTTAGGATTCCCTACGAGCAGTACTTC. Its translation is CASSFRIPYEQYF.